This T cell receptor (beta chain) was recovered during a study of cytomegalovirus exposure and HLA in healthy donors. CDR1 SGHTA and CDR2 FQGNSA come from the germline V gene. Trimming stripped 4 bases from V and 7 bases from J, with 11 bases between. The CDR3 covers 13 residues. Amplification used 60 Vbeta primers and 13 Jbeta primers. The assay was immunoSEQ multiplex PCR, and TCRdb's table has in-frame clones only and misses some. The data contain under 200,000 clones, about three quarters of them singletons. The clonotype comes from a woman between 40 and 55 years old in good health and CMV-seropositive. The chain employs TRBV7-2 and TRBJ1-5, with unresolved D. The sequencing sample was made of PBMCs. The CDR3: CASSSQDGQPQHF. The CDR3 region has the DNA TGTGCCAGCAGCTCCCAGGATGGCCAGCCCCAGCATTTT.